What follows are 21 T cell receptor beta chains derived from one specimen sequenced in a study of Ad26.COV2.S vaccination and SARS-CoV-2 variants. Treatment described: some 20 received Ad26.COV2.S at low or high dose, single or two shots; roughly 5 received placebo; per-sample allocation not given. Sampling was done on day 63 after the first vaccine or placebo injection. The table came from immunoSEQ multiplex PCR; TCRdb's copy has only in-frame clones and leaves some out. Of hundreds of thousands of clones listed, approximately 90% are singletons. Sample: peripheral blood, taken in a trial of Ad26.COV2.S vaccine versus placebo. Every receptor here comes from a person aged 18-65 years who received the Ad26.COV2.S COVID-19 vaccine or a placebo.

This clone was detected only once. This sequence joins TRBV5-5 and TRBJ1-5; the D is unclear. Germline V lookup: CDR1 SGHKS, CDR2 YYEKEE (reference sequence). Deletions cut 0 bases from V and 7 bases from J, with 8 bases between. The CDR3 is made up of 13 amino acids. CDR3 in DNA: TGTGCCAGCAGCTTGGATGGCGGACAGCCCCAGCATTTT. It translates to CASSLDGGQPQHF.

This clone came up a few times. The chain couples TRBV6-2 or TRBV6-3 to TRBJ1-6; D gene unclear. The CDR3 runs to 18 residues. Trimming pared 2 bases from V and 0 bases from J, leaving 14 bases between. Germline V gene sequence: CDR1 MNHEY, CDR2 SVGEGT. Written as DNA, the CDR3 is TGTGCCAGCAGTTACGAGAGAGTCATCAGCTCCTATAATTCACCCCTCCACTTT. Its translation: CASSYERVISSYNSPLHF.

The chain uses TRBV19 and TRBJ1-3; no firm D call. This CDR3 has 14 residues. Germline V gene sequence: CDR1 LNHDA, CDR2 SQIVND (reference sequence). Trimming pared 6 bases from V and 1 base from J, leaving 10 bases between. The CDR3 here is CASSQGRSGNTIYF. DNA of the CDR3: TGTGCCAGTAGCCAAGGGCGGTCTGGAAACACCATATATTTT.

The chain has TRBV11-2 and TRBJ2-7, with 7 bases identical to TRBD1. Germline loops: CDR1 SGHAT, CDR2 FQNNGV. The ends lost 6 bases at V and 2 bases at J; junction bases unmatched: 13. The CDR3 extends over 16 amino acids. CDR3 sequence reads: CASRALKTGSPYEQYF. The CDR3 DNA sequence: TGTGCCAGCAGGGCCCTCAAGACAGGGTCTCCCTACGAGCAGTACTTC.

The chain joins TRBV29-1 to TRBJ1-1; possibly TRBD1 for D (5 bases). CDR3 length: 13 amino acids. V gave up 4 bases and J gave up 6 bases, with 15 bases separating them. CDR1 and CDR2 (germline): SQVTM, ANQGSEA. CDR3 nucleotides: TGCAGCGTTGGAGGAGCTGGGGACCCTGAAGCTTTCTTT. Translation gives CSVGGAGDPEAFF.

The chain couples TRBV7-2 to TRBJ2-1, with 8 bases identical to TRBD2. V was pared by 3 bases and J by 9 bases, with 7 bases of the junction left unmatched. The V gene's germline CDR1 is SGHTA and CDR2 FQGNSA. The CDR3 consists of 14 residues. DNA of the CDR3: TGTGCCAGCAGCTTCGGGGGCGGGGGGCTTGAGCAGTTCTTC. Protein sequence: CASSFGGGGLEQFF. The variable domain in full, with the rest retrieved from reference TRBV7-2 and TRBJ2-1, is GAGVSQSPSNKVTEKGKDVELRCDPISGHTALYWYRQSLGQGLEFLIYFQGNSAPDKSGLPSDRFSAERTGGSVSTLTIQRTQQEDSAVYLCASSFGGGGLEQFFGPGTRLTVL.

In nucleotides, the CDR3 is TGTGCCAGCAGCGAGGACAGGGGGTCCTACGAGCAGTACTTC. Amino acid sequence: CASSEDRGSYEQYF. The V call is TRBV9, the J call TRBJ2-7, with 10 bases aligning to TRBD1. The germline V gene has CDR1 SGDLS and CDR2 YYNGEE. With V trimmed by 3 bases and J by 1 base, 1 base remained unmatched. The CDR3 has 14 amino acids.

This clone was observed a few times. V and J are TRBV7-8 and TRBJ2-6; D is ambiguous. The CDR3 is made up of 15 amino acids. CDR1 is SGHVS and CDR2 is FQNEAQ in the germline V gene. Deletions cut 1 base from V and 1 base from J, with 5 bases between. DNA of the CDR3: TGTGCCAGCAGCTTAGGGTGGTCTGGGGCCAACGTCCTGACTTTC. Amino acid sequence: CASSLGWSGANVLTF.

The CDR3 loop is CASSIASGALGEQFF. CDR3 bases: TGTGCCAGTAGTATAGCTAGCGGGGCCTTGGGTGAGCAGTTCTTC. The chain joins TRBV19 to TRBJ2-1; 9 bases align to TRBD2. The CDR3 is made up of 15 amino acids. J lost 9 bases, V lost 1 base, and 7 bases had no gene match. Germline CDR1 LNHDA, CDR2 SQIVND (reference sequence).

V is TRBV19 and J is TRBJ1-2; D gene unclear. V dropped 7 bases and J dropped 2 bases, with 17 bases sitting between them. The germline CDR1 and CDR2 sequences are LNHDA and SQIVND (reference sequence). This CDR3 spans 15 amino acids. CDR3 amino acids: CASIIGGGPNYGYTF. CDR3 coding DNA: TGTGCCAGTATTATCGGTGGAGGCCCAAACTATGGCTACACCTTC.

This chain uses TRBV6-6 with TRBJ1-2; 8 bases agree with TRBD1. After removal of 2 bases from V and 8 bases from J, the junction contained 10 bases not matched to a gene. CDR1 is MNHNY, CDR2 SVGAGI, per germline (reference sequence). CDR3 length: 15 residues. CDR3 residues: CASSYLGQGKEGYTF. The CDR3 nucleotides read TGTGCCAGCAGTTACCTCGGACAGGGAAAAGAGGGCTACACCTTC.

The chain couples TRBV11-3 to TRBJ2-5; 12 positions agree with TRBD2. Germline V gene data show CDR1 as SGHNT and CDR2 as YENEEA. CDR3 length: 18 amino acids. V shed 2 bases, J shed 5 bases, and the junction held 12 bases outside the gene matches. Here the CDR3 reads CASSLRRLAGGPRETQYF. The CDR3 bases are TGTGCCAGCAGCTTAAGGCGCCTAGCGGGGGGGCCCCGGGAGACCCAGTACTTC.

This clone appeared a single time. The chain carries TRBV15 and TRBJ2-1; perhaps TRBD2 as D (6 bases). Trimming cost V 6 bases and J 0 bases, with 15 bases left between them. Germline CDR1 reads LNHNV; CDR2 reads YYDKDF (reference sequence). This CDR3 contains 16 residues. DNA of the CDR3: TGTGCCACCAGAAGGCGTGGGGGAGGCTCCTACAATGAGCAGTTCTTC. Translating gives CATRRRGGGSYNEQFF.

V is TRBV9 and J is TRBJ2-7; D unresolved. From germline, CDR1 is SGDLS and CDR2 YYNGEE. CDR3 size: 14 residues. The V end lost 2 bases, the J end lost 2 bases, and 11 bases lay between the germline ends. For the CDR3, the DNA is TGTGCCAGCAGCGTTGGTACCAGGACCTACGAGCAGTACTTC. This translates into CASSVGTRTYEQYF.

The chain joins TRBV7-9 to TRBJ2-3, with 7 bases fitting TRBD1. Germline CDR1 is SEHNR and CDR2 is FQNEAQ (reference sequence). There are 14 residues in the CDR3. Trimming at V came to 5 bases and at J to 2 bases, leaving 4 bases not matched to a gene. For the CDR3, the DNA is TGTGCCAGCAGCCTCGGACAGGCCACAGATACGCAGTATTTT. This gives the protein CASSLGQATDTQYF.

In DNA form, the CDR3 reads TGTGCCACCAGGGAGGGGGGACCAGGCCCCGAGCAGTACTTC. Translating gives CATREGGPGPEQYF. The gene calls are TRBV28 and TRBJ2-7, with TRBD2 as a possible D gene (7 bases). The CDR3 length is 14 residues. Germline V gene lookup returns CDR1 MDHEN and CDR2 SYDVKM. Between the trimmed V and J ends, which lost 10 bases and 6 bases, there was a span of 22 bases.

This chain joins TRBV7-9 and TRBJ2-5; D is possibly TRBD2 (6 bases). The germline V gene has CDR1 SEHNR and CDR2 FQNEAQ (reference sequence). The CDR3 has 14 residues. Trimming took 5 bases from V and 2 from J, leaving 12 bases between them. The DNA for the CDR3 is TGTGCCAGCAGCCTCGGGACTTTTCAAGAGACCCAGTACTTC. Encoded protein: CASSLGTFQETQYF.

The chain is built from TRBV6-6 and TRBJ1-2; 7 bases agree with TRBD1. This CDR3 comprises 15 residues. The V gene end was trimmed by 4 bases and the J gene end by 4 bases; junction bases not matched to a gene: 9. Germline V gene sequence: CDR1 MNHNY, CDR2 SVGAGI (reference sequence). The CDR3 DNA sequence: TGTGCCAGCAGTTCTACAGGAGGGGGCTCCTATGGCTACACCTTC. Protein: CASSSTGGGSYGYTF.

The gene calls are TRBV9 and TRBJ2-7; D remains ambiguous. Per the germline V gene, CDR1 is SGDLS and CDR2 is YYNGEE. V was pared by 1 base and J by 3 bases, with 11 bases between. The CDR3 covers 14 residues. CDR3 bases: TGTGCCAGCAGCGTACTGCCAGGTAACTACGAGCAGTACTTC. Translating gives CASSVLPGNYEQYF.

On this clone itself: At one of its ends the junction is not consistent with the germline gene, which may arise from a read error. For the CDR3, the DNA is TGTGCCAGCAGCTTAGGGGACAGCCTCTCTCTGGATTTT. Protein product: CASSLGDSLSLDF. This chain connects TRBV7-9 to TRBJ1-3; 7 bases are shared with TRBD1. The CDR3 spans 13 residues. Germline CDR1 SEHNR, CDR2 FQNEAQ (reference sequence).

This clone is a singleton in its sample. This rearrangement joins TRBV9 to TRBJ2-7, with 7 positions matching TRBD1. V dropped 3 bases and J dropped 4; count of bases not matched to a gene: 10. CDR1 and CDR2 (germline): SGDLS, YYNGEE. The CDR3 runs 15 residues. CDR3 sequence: CASSAQQGMEYEQYF. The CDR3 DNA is TGTGCCAGCAGCGCTCAACAGGGGATGGAATACGAGCAGTACTTC.